The next 7 T cell receptor beta chains were all read from a single sample in a study of cytomegalovirus exposure and HLA in healthy donors. 13 Jbeta primers and 60 Vbeta primers were used for the PCR. Clones were read by immunoSEQ multiplex PCR, and TCRdb kept only the in-frame ones, dropping some. Here the sample spans a few hundred thousand clones, around 80% being singletons. The sample comprised PBMCs. These receptors were taken from a woman aged 60-70 years in good health and CMV-seropositive.

The rearrangement uses TRBV2 and TRBJ1-5; D not resolved. The CDR3 is made up of 15 amino acids. V lost 1 base, J lost 0 bases, and 7 bases lay in between. Per the germline V gene, CDR1 is SNHLY and CDR2 is FYNNEI. The CDR3 reads CASSEEGASNQPQHF. As DNA, the CDR3 is TGTGCCAGCAGTGAAGAGGGAGCTAGCAATCAGCCCCAGCATTTT. Full variable domain (remainder filled in from reference TRBV2 and TRBJ1-5): EPEVTQTPSHQVTQMGQEVILRCVPISNHLYFYWYRQILGQKVEFLVSFYNNEISEKSEIFDDQFSVERPDGSNFTLKIRSTKLEDSAMYFCASSEEGASNQPQHFGDGTRLSIL.

The V and J genes are TRBV2 and TRBJ2-7, with 10 nucleotides matching TRBD2. After removal of 3 bases from V and 3 bases from J, the junction contained 5 bases not matched to a gene. Germline V gene data show CDR1 as SNHLY and CDR2 as FYNNEI. The CDR3 covers 15 residues. In DNA form, the CDR3 reads TGTGCCAGCAGTGACCCCGGGACTAGCGTCTACGAGCAGTACTTC. Amino acids: CASSDPGTSVYEQYF.

V is TRBV6-1 and J is TRBJ2-2, with D unresolved. Germline V gives CDR1 MNHNS, CDR2 SASEGT. The V gene lost 6 bases and the J gene lost 7 bases, with 6 bases spanning the gap. This CDR3 has 11 amino acids. The CDR3 region is CASRAFGELFF. In DNA, the CDR3 is TGTGCCAGCAGAGCGTTCGGGGAGCTGTTTTTT.

The rearrangement links TRBV29-1 to TRBJ2-2, with D possibly TRBD2 on 5 matching bases. There are 14 residues in the CDR3. The V and J ends lost 4 bases and 1 base respectively, with 10 bases between them. The germline V gene encodes CDR1 SQVTM and CDR2 ANQGSEA. The CDR3 protein is CSVAGILNTGELFF. The CDR3 DNA is TGCAGCGTTGCGGGGATACTGAACACCGGGGAGCTGTTTTTT.

V usage is TRBV6-6 and J usage is TRBJ1-1; D not resolved. Trimming left V 0 bases short and J 3 bases short, with 5 bases between. The CDR3 totals 13 residues. Looked up from germline, CDR1 is MNHNY and CDR2 is SVGAGI (reference sequence). The CDR3 DNA is TGTGCCAGCAGTTACTCCGCGGACACTGAAGCTTTCTTT. The encoded protein is CASSYSADTEAFF.

CDR3: CASSRSTVYQETQYF. Here the CDR3 DNA reads TGCGCCAGCAGCCGTTCGACAGTGTACCAAGAGACCCAGTACTTC. This chain joins TRBV4-1 and TRBJ2-5; tentatively, D is TRBD1 (5 bases). From germline, CDR1 is MGHRA and CDR2 YSYEKL. V was clipped by 4 bases and J by 0 bases, with 12 bases between them. The length of the CDR3 is 15 residues.

This chain joins TRBV27 and TRBJ1-1, with a weak D call TRBD1 (5 bases). This CDR3 has 14 residues. V was cut by 4 bases and J by 4 bases, with 13 bases left in between. CDR1 and CDR2 from the germline V gene are MNHEY and SMNVEV (reference sequence). CDR3 sequence: CASSYELGGTEAFF. CDR3 in DNA: TGTGCCAGCAGTTATGAGTTGGGGGGCACTGAAGCTTTCTTT.